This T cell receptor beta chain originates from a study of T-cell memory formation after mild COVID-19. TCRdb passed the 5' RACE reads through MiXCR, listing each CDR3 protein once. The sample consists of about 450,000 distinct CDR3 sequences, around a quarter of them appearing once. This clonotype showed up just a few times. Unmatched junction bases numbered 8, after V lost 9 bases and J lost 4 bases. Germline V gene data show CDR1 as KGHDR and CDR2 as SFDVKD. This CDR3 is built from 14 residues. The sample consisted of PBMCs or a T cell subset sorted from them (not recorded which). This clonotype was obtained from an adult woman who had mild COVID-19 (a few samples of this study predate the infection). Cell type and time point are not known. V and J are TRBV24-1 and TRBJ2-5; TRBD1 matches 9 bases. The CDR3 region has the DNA TGTGCCACCTCTCCGGGACAGGGCTTAGAGACCCAGTACTTC. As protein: CATSPGQGLETQYF.